The source of this T cell receptor (beta chain) is a study of Graves' ophthalmopathy and Graves' hyperthyroidism. RNA transcripts yielded amplified TCR beta CDR3 regions. The library came from an HTBI-primed first-round RT-PCR and a second-round multiplex PCR. TCRdb called the multiplex PCR reads again in MiXCR, with one record for every CDR3 protein. Of roughly 480,000 distinct CDR3 sequences in the sample, 13% to 15% were seen once. The CDR3 is made up of 13 amino acids. The germline V gene encodes CDR1 SQVTM and CDR2 ANQGSEA. V was clipped by 7 bases and J by 3 bases, with 16 bases between them. The table lists this clonotype with a few counts. Its specificity is not known. Whole-study findings and limits: The model flagged ophthalmopathy progression at approximately 66% sensitivity and roughly 72% specificity. Detected in blood as well were most expanded thyroid clonotypes with frequency above 0.001. Sensitivity reached 87.88% and specificity about 81% for a 13-signature model separating ophthalmopathy from stable hyperthyroidism.

Orbital computed tomography, together with clinical symptoms, serum thyroxine, TRAb and thyroid ultrasound, was used for diagnosis. The specimen was blood. This chain connects TRBV29-1 to TRBJ2-7; no firm D call. The origin of this receptor is a woman aged 25 to 39 with Graves' ophthalmopathy. The CDR3 spells CSALLATVYEQYF. The CDR3 DNA sequence: TGCAGCGCTTTACTCGCCACCGTCTACGAGCAGTACTTC.